The rows below give T cell receptor beta chains drawn from one sample of a study of blood T cells in healthy people across ages. From the 5' RACE reads, TCRdb called clonotypes with MiXCR, one entry per CDR3 protein. The data hold about 1 million distinct CDR3 sequences, with 45% observed a single time. The source material was blood. The source is a woman in her sixties or seventies in good health. Both conserved end residues are part of each CDR3. The order of the fields is V gene, D gene, J gene, clone size, CDR3 DNA, CDR3 protein. The D gene is left open where the match is weak. The size of a clone is reported for some rows only, either as once, few or many, or as a class for expanded clones.

V gene: TRBV10-3; D gene: NA; J gene: TRBJ1-4; clone size: NA; CDR3 DNA: TGTGCCATCAGTGGGACAGTTTATAATGAAAAACTGTTTTTT; CDR3 protein: CAISGTVYNEKLFF
V gene: TRBV20-1; D gene: NA; J gene: TRBJ2-7; clone size: NA; CDR3 DNA: TGCAGTGCTAGAGGTGGTAGGGGGGACATACTCTCCTACGAGCAGTACTTC; CDR3 protein: CSARGGRGDILSYEQYF
V gene: TRBV5-4; D gene: TRBD2; J gene: TRBJ2-7; clone size: NA; CDR3 DNA: TGTGCCAGCAGCCGGGGACTAGCGGGAGGGCCGGATGAGCAGTACTTC; CDR3 protein: CASSRGLAGGPDEQYF
V gene: TRBV7-6; D gene: NA; J gene: TRBJ2-1; clone size: few; CDR3 DNA: TGTGCCAGCAGCCCTCGGGACTCTTGGCTCAATGAGCAGTTCTTC; CDR3 protein: CASSPRDSWLNEQFF
V gene: TRBV4-1; D gene: TRBD2; J gene: TRBJ2-3; clone size: NA; CDR3 DNA: TGCGCCAGCAGCCGAGACCCTTCCGGGACTAACACAGATACGCAGTATTTT; CDR3 protein: CASSRDPSGTNTDTQYF
V gene: TRBV7-8; D gene: TRBD1; J gene: TRBJ1-2; clone size: NA; CDR3 DNA: TGTGCCAGCAGCTCGGGGACAGGGATTGGCTACACCTTC; CDR3 protein: CASSSGTGIGYTF
V gene: TRBV20-1; D gene: TRBD2; J gene: TRBJ2-1; clone size: few; CDR3 DNA: TGCAGTGCTATCCCGCTAGCGGGAGGGGATGAGCAGTTCTTC; CDR3 protein: CSAIPLAGGDEQFF
V gene: TRBV25-1; D gene: TRBD2; J gene: TRBJ2-4; clone size: NA; CDR3 DNA: TGTGCCAGCATGGGAGGGACCCAAAACATTCAGTACTTC; CDR3 protein: CASMGGTQNIQYF
V gene: TRBV16; D gene: NA; J gene: TRBJ2-1; clone size: NA; CDR3 DNA: TGTGCCAGCAGCCAATGGAATGAGCCCAACGGGCTTAATGAGCAGTTCTTC; CDR3 protein: CASSQWNEPNGLNEQFF
V gene: TRBV7-9; D gene: NA; J gene: TRBJ1-4; clone size: NA; CDR3 DNA: TGTGCCAGCAGCTCCCCAGGAAAACTGTTTTTT; CDR3 protein: CASSSPGKLFF
V gene: TRBV9; D gene: NA; J gene: TRBJ2-7; clone size: NA; CDR3 DNA: TGTGCCAGCAGCGTAGAAAGGACCCCTTTCTACAATGAGCAGTACTTC; CDR3 protein: CASSVERTPFYNEQYF
V gene: TRBV20-1; D gene: NA; J gene: TRBJ2-4; clone size: once; CDR3 DNA: TGCTGTGCTAGTCTCGCAGGGACGGGGAGACGGGAGCAGTACTTC; CDR3 protein: CCASLAGTGRREQYF
V gene: TRBV3-1; D gene: TRBD2; J gene: TRBJ2-7; clone size: NA; CDR3 DNA: TGTGCCAGCAGCCGAGATGTCACTAGCGGGCCCTCCTACGAGCAGTACTTC; CDR3 protein: CASSRDVTSGPSYEQYF
V gene: TRBV18; D gene: TRBD1; J gene: TRBJ1-4; clone size: NA; CDR3 DNA: TGTGCCAGCTCGCCTGAACAGGGGACTAATGAAAAACTGTTTTTT; CDR3 protein: CASSPEQGTNEKLFF
V gene: TRBV20-1; D gene: NA; J gene: TRBJ2-7; clone size: NA; CDR3 DNA: TGCAGTGCTAGGACCCCGGGACTGCCCTACGAGCAGTACTTC; CDR3 protein: CSARTPGLPYEQYF
V gene: TRBV27; D gene: TRBD2; J gene: TRBJ2-3; clone size: few; CDR3 DNA: TGTGCCAGCAGTTTATGGGCACTAGCGGGAGTAGATACGCAGTATTTT; CDR3 protein: CASSLWALAGVDTQYF
V gene: TRBV27; D gene: TRBD1; J gene: TRBJ2-5; clone size: few; CDR3 DNA: TGTGCCAGCAGTTTATGGCAGGGGGCCGGTGAGACCCAGTACTTC; CDR3 protein: CASSLWQGAGETQYF
V gene: TRBV12-3/TRBV12-4; D gene: TRBD2; J gene: TRBJ2-7; clone size: NA; CDR3 DNA: TGTGCCAGCAGTTCGACTAGCGGGTGGGACGAGCAGTACTTC; CDR3 protein: CASSSTSGWDEQYF